Described below is a single TCR beta chain sequence and its context. Antigen: not known. The V segment lost 3 bases and the J segment 1 base; nucleotides outside the gene matches: 5. From germline, CDR1 is KGHSH and CDR2 LQKENI. This CDR3 region has 15 residues. TCR alpha and TCR beta cDNA libraries carrying sample barcodes and UMIs came from 5'RACE with constant-segment primers. TCRdb reprocessed the 5' RACE reads via MiXCR and lists one record per CDR3 protein. The sample lists around 310,000 distinct CDR3 sequences, 20% to 25% seen once, with roughly 23% in the top ten. These data belong to a study of T-cell memory formation after mild COVID-19. Study information: TCR clusters were largely donor specific.

Overall study results and limits: The appearance of some responding clones in pre-infection memory suggested that cross-reactive memory joined. The main location of contracting CD4+ clones was CM and EM, and that of contracting CD8+ clones was EMRA.

Sequenced input: PBMCs or a T cell subset sorted from them (not recorded which). V usage is TRBV18 and J usage is TRBJ1-1, with 7 nucleotides matching TRBD1. This clonotype was obtained from a man younger than 30 who had mild COVID-19 (a few samples of this study predate the infection). Cell type and time point are not known. The CDR3 nucleotides are TGTGCCAGCTCACCCCCGACAGGGCCGAACACTGAAGCTTTCTTT. This translates into CASSPPTGPNTEAFF.